The rows below give T cell receptor beta chains drawn from one sample of a study of technical replicates of blood from several donors. This table comes from immunoSEQ multiplex PCR, and its TCRdb copy is limited to in-frame clones, with some not included. The table records about 76,000 clones, approximately 86% of them present only once. The source material was PBMCs. The receptors come from a human donor in good health. Some clones in this sample may be carry-over from other donors' samples. Each CDR3 is given with its conserved first and last residue. Fields, in order: clone size, V gene, D gene, J gene, CDR3 DNA, CDR3 protein. A D gene is named only where the DNA matches it firmly. Expanded clones are given a class, and other clones once, few, many or no size at all.

clone_size: once; v_call: TRBV4-3; d_call: TRBD2; j_call: TRBJ2-7; cdr3_nt: TGCGCCAGCAGCCAAGATTTGGGGACTAGTACTTTTGACGAGCAGTACTTC; cdr3_aa: CASSQDLGTSTFDEQYF
clone_size: .; v_call: TRBV5-1; d_call: TRBD2; j_call: TRBJ2-1; cdr3_nt: TGCGCCAGCAGCTTGCGGGAGGGCCCGGATAATGAGCAGTTCTTC; cdr3_aa: CASSLREGPDNEQFF
clone_size: once; v_call: TRBV12-2; d_call: .; j_call: TRBJ2-1; cdr3_nt: TGTGCAAGTCGCTTTCTATCCAGCGGGAGGAGGGATGAGCAGTTCTTC; cdr3_aa: CASRFLSSGRRDEQFF
clone_size: .; v_call: TRBV11-2; d_call: .; j_call: TRBJ2-7; cdr3_nt: TGTGCCAGCAGCAGAACAGGAAACGAGCAGTACTTC; cdr3_aa: CASSRTGNEQYF
clone_size: .; v_call: TRBV27; d_call: TRBD1; j_call: TRBJ2-5; cdr3_nt: TGTGCCAGCAGTTCAAATACCGGACAGGGAGCGACCCAGTACTTC; cdr3_aa: CASSSNTGQGATQYF
clone_size: once; v_call: TRBV6-5; d_call: .; j_call: TRBJ2-3; cdr3_nt: TGTGCCAGCAGTCCCACCCGACTAGTCACAGATACGCAGTATTTT; cdr3_aa: CASSPTRLVTDTQYF
clone_size: .; v_call: TRBV2; d_call: .; j_call: TRBJ1-6; cdr3_nt: TGTGCCAGCAGTGCACAGGTACCTTCTGGATCACCCCTCCACTTT; cdr3_aa: CASSAQVPSGSPLHF
clone_size: .; v_call: TRBV6-1; d_call: TRBD1; j_call: TRBJ1-3; cdr3_nt: TGTGCCAGCAGTAGGGACAGGGTGGAAAACACCATATATTTT; cdr3_aa: CASSRDRVENTIYF
clone_size: .; v_call: TRBV30; d_call: TRBD1; j_call: TRBJ1-2; cdr3_nt: TGTGCCTGGAGATCGGCAGGGGGGAGCTATGGCTACACCTTC; cdr3_aa: CAWRSAGGSYGYTF
clone_size: .; v_call: TRBV10-3; d_call: .; j_call: TRBJ2-2; cdr3_nt: TGTGCCATCAGTGGTCGGGGGATGAACACCGGGGAGCTGTTTTTT; cdr3_aa: CAISGRGMNTGELFF
clone_size: few; v_call: TRBV5-1; d_call: TRBD1; j_call: TRBJ1-1; cdr3_nt: TGCGCCAGCAGCCAAGGCACAGGGGGAACTGAAGCTTTCTTT; cdr3_aa: CASSQGTGGTEAFF
clone_size: .; v_call: TRBV7-9; d_call: .; j_call: TRBJ2-6; cdr3_nt: TGTGCCAGCAGACCTCAATTTGGGGCCTCTGGGGCCAACGTCCTGACTTTC; cdr3_aa: CASRPQFGASGANVLTF
clone_size: .; v_call: TRBV2; d_call: .; j_call: TRBJ2-7; cdr3_nt: TGTGCCAGCAGTGAAGCGCCAGGGTCTCGCGAGCAGTACTTC; cdr3_aa: CASSEAPGSREQYF